Below are 21 T cell receptor beta chains sequenced from a single sample in a study of cytomegalovirus exposure and HLA in healthy donors. The PCR had 60 Vbeta and 13 Jbeta primers. Profiling relied on immunoSEQ multiplex PCR, and the TCRdb table lists in-frame clones only, not all of them. The sample lists approximately 170,000 clones, 82% occurring once. Material: PBMCs. These receptors were obtained from a male donor in good health and CMV-seronegative.

V gene TRBV18 combines with J gene TRBJ2-7, with 7 nucleotides matching TRBD1. In germline, CDR1 is KGHSH, CDR2 LQKENI. V shed 4 bases, J shed 1 base, and the junction held 4 bases outside the gene matches. The CDR3 runs 14 residues. CDR3: CASSQDRTSYEQYF. The CDR3 coding sequence is TGTGCCAGCTCACAGGACAGGACTTCCTACGAGCAGTACTTC.

CDR3 region: CASSQEESGGNQPQHF. In nucleotides, the CDR3 is TGTGCCAGCAGCCAAGAAGAGTCGGGGGGCAATCAGCCCCAGCATTTT. V gene TRBV4-2 combines with J gene TRBJ1-5, with a possible D match to TRBD1 (5 bases). The CDR3 extends over 16 amino acids. The V end was cut by 0 bases, the J end by 2 bases, with 11 bases between. Germline CDR1 LGHNA, CDR2 YNFKEQ.

CDR3 DNA: TGTGCCACCTATGCCGGGACAGGGGGACCGATGAACACTGAAGCTTTCTTT. It specifies CATYAGTGGPMNTEAFF. This chain connects TRBV28 to TRBJ1-1; the match to TRBD1 covers 11 bases. Losses at the gene ends were 10 bases for V and 0 bases for J; bases not matched to a gene: 13. CDR1 and CDR2 (germline): MDHEN, SYDVKM. The CDR3 runs 17 residues.

This clone occurred once. The chain uses TRBV5-1 and TRBJ2-2, with TRBD2 matching 11 bases. Trimming at V came to 6 bases and at J to 5 bases, leaving 9 bases not matched to a gene. The CDR3 has 16 amino acids. Germline V lookup: CDR1 SGHRS, CDR2 YFSETQ. The CDR3, as DNA: TGCGCCAGCACCATCCGGACTAGCGGGCAAACCGGGGAGCTGTTTTTT. It is translated as CASTIRTSGQTGELFF.

V gene TRBV28 combines with J gene TRBJ1-2, with 7 bases that match TRBD1. Germline CDR1 MDHEN, CDR2 SYDVKM. The CDR3 length is 18 residues. V gave up 4 bases and J gave up 0 bases; unmatched junction bases: 14. In nucleotides, the CDR3 is TGTGCCAGCAGTTCCTACCCGACAGGGCTTGCAGCTAACTATGGCTACACCTTC. Residues: CASSSYPTGLAANYGYTF.

The CDR3 loop is CSVALHTGLGNTIYF. In nucleotides, the CDR3 is TGCAGCGTTGCTCTGCATACAGGGTTAGGAAACACCATATATTTT. The rearrangement links TRBV29-1 to TRBJ1-3, with a possible D match to TRBD1 (6 bases). The CDR3 has 15 amino acids. V gave up 4 bases and J gave up 4 bases, with 17 bases separating them. Germline CDR1 SQVTM, CDR2 ANQGSEA.

The genes are TRBV7-2 and TRBJ2-5, with D possibly matching TRBD2 (5 bases). Germline V CDR1 and CDR2: SGHTA, FQGNSA. Trimming took off 5 bases at V and 5 bases at J, with 12 bases between the two ends. The CDR3 runs to 13 residues. For the CDR3, the DNA is TGTGCCAGCAGCCCGGGAAGTCCCGAGACCCAGTACTTC. Translating it yields CASSPGSPETQYF. The full variable domain, its missing parts supplied by reference TRBV7-2 and TRBJ2-5, is GAGVSQSPSNKVTEKGKDVELRCDPISGHTALYWYRQSLGQGLEFLIYFQGNSAPDKSGLPSDRFSAERTGGSVSTLTIQRTQQEDSAVYLCASSPGSPETQYFGPGTRLLVL.

This chain uses TRBV15 with TRBJ1-6; D perhaps matches TRBD1 (6 bases). The V end lost 0 bases, the J end lost 6 bases, and 9 bases lay between the germline ends. The CDR3 length is 15 residues. Germline V gene sequence: CDR1 LNHNV, CDR2 YYDKDF (reference sequence). The CDR3, as DNA: TGTGCCACCAGCAGAGAAGACAGGTCTAATTCACCCCTCCACTTT. Amino acids: CATSREDRSNSPLHF. The full variable domain, rest sourced from reference TRBV15 and TRBJ1-6, is DAMVIQNPRYQVTQFGKPVTLSCSQTLNHNVMYWYQQKSSQAPKLLFHYYDKDFNNEADTPDNFQSRRPNTSFCFLDIRSPGLGDTAMYLCATSREDRSNSPLHFGNGTRLTVT.

This clone was counted only a few times. The rearrangement uses TRBV7-9 and TRBJ1-2; TRBD1 is a possible D gene (5 bases). Trimming shortened V by 5 bases and J by 5 bases, and 12 bases separated the two germline ends. CDR1 and CDR2 (germline): SEHNR, FQNEAQ (reference sequence). CDR3 length: 13 residues. CDR3: CASSADRGYGYTF. The CDR3 DNA sequence: TGTGCCAGCAGCGCTGACAGAGGATATGGCTACACCTTC.

This clone turned up a few times. The chain recombines TRBV28 with TRBJ1-5; 7 nucleotides align to TRBD1. This CDR3 has 17 amino acids. The J segment lost 4 bases and the V segment lost 5 bases, leaving 14 bases of the junction unmatched. Germline CDR1 MDHEN, CDR2 SYDVKM. The CDR3, as DNA: TGTGCCAGCAGTCTCCAGGGCGGTCCAGGGGGTAATCAGCCCCAGCATTTT. This sequence encodes CASSLQGGPGGNQPQHF.

The chain links TRBV5-1 to TRBJ2-7; 10 nucleotides match TRBD1. The CDR3 is made up of 12 amino acids. Germline-derived CDR1 and CDR2 are SGHRS and YFSETQ. J was trimmed by 3 bases and V by 7 bases; bases with no gene match: 1. The CDR3 DNA is TGCGCCAGCGGGACAGGGGACTACGAGCAGTACTTC. It encodes CASGTGDYEQYF.

The gene calls are TRBV9 and TRBJ1-1; 10 nucleotides align to TRBD1. This CDR3 comprises 14 residues. J gave up 8 bases and V 6 bases, and 10 bases lay outside the gene matches. The germline V gene has CDR1 SGDLS and CDR2 YYNGEE. Here the CDR3 DNA reads TGTGCCAGCAACCGAGGACAGGGGGTTTTCGAAGCTTTCTTT. It yields the protein CASNRGQGVFEAFF.

The J gene is TRBJ2-1, the V gene TRBV6-5, with TRBD2 matching over 12 bases. CDR3 size: 15 residues. Per the germline V gene, CDR1 is MNHEY and CDR2 is SVGAGI. V dropped 5 bases and J dropped 10; count of bases not matched to a gene: 9. The CDR3 coding sequence is TGTGCCAGCAGTCGACTAGCGGGAGCACGAGGGGAGCAGTTCTTC. Translated: CASSRLAGARGEQFF.

The rearrangement links TRBV7-3 to TRBJ2-1, with a weak D call TRBD2 (6 bases). The CDR3 length is 16 residues. Germline CDR1 SGHTA, CDR2 FQGTGA. V was trimmed by 4 bases and J by 5 bases, leaving 18 bases between them. The CDR3 reads CASSSTSRGNHNEQFF. CDR3 sequence (DNA): TGTGCCAGCAGCTCGACCTCTCGCGGGAACCACAATGAGCAGTTCTTC.

The genes are TRBV5-5 and TRBJ1-2; TRBD1 aligns across 10 bases. This CDR3 spans 15 amino acids. Trimming took 1 base from V and 4 from J; bases not matched to a gene: 4. In germline, CDR1 is SGHKS, CDR2 YYEKEE (reference sequence). The CDR3 loop reads CASSLMTGGTYGYTF. CDR3 sequence (DNA): TGTGCCAGCAGCTTGATGACAGGGGGCACCTATGGCTACACCTTC.

J is TRBJ2-1 and V is TRBV5-1; 8 nucleotides agree with TRBD2. V was clipped by 0 bases and J by 2 bases; unmatched bases: 1. There are 15 residues in the CDR3. CDR1 SGHRS and CDR2 YFSETQ come from the germline V gene. The CDR3 region has the DNA TGCGCCAGCAGCTTGGCCGGGGGGGCCTACAATGAGCAGTTCTTC. This gives the protein CASSLAGGAYNEQFF.

This clone was detected only once. The chain uses TRBV25-1 and TRBJ2-3, with D hard to call. The CDR3 is 12 residues long. V shed 6 bases and J shed 2 bases, with 6 bases lying between them. Germline V gene sequence: CDR1 MGHDK, CDR2 SYGVNS. In nucleotides, the CDR3 is TGTGCCAGCAGACAATCCACAGATACGCAGTATTTT. Amino acids: CASRQSTDTQYF.

This chain uses TRBV6-1 with TRBJ1-6; D call uncertain. With 1 base removed from V and 7 bases from J, the gap between germline ends came to 8 bases. The CDR3 spans 14 residues. CDR1 is MNHNS and CDR2 is SASEGT in the germline V gene. The CDR3 loop reads CASSEVAVNSPLHF. CDR3 bases: TGTGCCAGCAGTGAAGTGGCAGTAAATTCACCCCTCCACTTT.

The CDR3 region has the DNA TGTGCCAGCAGTCGTTACGGACAGGGCCCCGAGCAGTACTTC. The encoded protein is CASSRYGQGPEQYF. The chain employs TRBV27 and TRBJ2-7, with 8 bases matching TRBD1. Germline loops: CDR1 MNHEY, CDR2 SMNVEV (reference sequence). CDR3 size: 14 residues. V lost 5 bases and J lost 6; bases outside the gene matches: 9.

This clone has only a few counts. The genes are TRBV27 and TRBJ2-3; TRBD2 might be the D (5 bases). Trimming cost V 3 bases and J 0 bases, with 22 bases left between them. The CDR3 is 19 residues long. Looked up from germline, CDR1 is MNHEY and CDR2 is SMNVEV (reference sequence). The CDR3 DNA reads TGTGCCAGCAGTTTGTTCGCGGGCTGGGTCGGCGGGAGCACAGATACGCAGTATTTT. Protein product: CASSLFAGWVGGSTDTQYF.

V usage is TRBV5-5 and J usage is TRBJ2-5; D gene ambiguous. The CDR3 is 15 amino acids. Germline V gene sequence: CDR1 SGHKS, CDR2 YYEKEE (reference sequence). V was pared by 0 bases and J by 2 bases, with 11 bases between. The CDR3 DNA sequence: TGTGCCAGCAGCTTGGAGGTTGCACAGCAAGAGACCCAGTACTTC. It encodes CASSLEVAQQETQYF.